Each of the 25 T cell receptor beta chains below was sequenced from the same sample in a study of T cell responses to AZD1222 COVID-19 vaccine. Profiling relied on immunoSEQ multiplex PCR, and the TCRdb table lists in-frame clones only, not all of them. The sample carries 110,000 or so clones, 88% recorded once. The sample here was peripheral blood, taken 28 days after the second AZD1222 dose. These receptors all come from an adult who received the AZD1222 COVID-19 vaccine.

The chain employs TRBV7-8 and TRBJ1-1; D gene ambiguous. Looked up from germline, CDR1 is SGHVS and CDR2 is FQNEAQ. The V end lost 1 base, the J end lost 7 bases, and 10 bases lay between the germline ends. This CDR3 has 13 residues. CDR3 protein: CASSLDRGNEAFF. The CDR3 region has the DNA TGTGCCAGCAGCTTAGACCGAGGGAATGAAGCTTTCTTT.

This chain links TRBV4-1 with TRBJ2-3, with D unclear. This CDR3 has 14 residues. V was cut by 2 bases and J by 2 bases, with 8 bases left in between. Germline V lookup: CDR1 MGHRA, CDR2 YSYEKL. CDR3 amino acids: CASSQHRTTDTQYF. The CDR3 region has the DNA TGCGCCAGCAGCCAACACCGTACCACAGATACGCAGTATTTT.

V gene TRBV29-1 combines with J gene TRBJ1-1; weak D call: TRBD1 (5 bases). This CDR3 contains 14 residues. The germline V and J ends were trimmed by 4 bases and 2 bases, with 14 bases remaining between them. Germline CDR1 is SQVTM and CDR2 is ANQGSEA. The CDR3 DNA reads TGCAGCGTTGGAATTTTGACAGATAACACTGAAGCTTTCTTT. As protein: CSVGILTDNTEAFF.

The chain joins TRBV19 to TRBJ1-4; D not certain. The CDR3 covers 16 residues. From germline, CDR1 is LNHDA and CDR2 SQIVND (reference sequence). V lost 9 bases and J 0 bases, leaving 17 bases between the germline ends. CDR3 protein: CASLTDRFATNEKLFF. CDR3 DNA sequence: TGTGCCAGCCTCACGGACCGGTTTGCAACTAATGAAAAACTGTTTTTT. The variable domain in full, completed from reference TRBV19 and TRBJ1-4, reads DGGITQSPKYLFRKEGQNVTLSCEQNLNHDAMYWYRQDPGQGLRLIYYSQIVNDFQKGDIAEGYSVSREKKESFPLTVTSAQKNPTAFYLCASLTDRFATNEKLFFGSGTQLSVL.

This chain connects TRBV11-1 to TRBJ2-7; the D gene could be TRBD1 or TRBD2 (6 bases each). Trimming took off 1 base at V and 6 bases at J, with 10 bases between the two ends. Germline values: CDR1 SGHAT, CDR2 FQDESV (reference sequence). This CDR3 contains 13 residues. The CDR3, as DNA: TGTGCCAGCAGCTTAGTGCCGGGGGCCGAGCAGTACTTC. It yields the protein CASSLVPGAEQYF.

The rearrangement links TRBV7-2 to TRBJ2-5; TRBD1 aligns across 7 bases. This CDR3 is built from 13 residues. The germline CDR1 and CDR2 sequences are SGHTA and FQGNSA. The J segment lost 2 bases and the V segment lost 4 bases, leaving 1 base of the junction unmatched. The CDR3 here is CASSSDRQETQYF. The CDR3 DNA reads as TGTGCCAGCAGCTCGGACAGGCAAGAGACCCAGTACTTC.

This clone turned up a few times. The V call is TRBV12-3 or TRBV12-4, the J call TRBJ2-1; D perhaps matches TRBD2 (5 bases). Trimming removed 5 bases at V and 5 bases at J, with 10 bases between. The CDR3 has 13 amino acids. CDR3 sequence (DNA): TGTGCCAGCAGTCACCGGGGAGACAATGAGCAGTTCTTC. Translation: CASSHRGDNEQFF.

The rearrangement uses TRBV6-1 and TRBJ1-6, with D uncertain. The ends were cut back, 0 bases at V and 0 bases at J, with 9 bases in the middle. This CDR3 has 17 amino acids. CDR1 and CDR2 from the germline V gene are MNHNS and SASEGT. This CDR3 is CASSEASVSSYNSPLHF. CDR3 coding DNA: TGTGCCAGCAGTGAAGCCTCAGTTAGCTCCTATAATTCACCCCTCCACTTT.

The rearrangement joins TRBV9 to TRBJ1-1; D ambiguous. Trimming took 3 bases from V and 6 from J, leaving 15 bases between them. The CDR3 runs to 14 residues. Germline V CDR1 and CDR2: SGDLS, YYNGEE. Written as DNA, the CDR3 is TGTGCCAGCAGCGAGACTCCAGGTCCCGCTGAAGCTTTCTTT. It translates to CASSETPGPAEAFF.

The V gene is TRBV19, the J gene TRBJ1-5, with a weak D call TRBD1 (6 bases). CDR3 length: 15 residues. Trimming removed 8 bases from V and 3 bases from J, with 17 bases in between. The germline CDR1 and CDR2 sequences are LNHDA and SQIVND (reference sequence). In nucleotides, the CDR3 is TGTGCCAGTGGACTCAACCCAGGGGTCAATCAGCCCCAGCATTTT. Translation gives CASGLNPGVNQPQHF.

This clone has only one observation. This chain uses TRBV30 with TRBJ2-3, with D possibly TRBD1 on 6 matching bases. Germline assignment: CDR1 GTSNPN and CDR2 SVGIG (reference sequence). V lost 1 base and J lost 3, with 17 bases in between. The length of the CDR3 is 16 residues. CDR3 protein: CAWSATGKGGTDTQYF. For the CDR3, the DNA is TGTGCCTGGAGTGCTACAGGGAAGGGTGGAACAGATACGCAGTATTTT.

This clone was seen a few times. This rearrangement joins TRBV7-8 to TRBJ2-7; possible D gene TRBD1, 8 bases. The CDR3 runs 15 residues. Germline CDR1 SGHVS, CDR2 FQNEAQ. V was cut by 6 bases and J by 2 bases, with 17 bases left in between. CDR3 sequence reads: CASRKTGGGTYEQYF. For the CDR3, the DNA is TGTGCCAGCAGGAAAACAGGGGGGGGAACCTACGAGCAGTACTTC.

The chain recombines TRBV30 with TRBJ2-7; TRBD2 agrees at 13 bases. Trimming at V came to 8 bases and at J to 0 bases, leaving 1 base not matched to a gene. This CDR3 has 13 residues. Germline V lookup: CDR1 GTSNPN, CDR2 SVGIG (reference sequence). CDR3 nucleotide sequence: TGTGCCGGGACTAGCGGGACCTCCTACGAGCAGTACTTC. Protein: CAGTSGTSYEQYF.

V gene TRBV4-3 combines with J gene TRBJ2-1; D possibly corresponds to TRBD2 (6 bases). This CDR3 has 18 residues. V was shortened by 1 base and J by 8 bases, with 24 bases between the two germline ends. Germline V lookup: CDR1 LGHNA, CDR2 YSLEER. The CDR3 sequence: CASSQGLQWAGSRHEQFF. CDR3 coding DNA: TGCGCCAGCAGCCAAGGGCTTCAGTGGGCGGGAAGTCGCCATGAGCAGTTCTTC.

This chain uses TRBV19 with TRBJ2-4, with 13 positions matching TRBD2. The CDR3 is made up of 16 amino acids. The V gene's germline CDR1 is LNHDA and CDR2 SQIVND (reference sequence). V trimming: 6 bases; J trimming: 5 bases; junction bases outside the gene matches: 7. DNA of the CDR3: TGTGCCAGTAGGAGGGGGACTAGCGGGACCCAAAACATTCAGTACTTC. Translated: CASRRGTSGTQNIQYF.

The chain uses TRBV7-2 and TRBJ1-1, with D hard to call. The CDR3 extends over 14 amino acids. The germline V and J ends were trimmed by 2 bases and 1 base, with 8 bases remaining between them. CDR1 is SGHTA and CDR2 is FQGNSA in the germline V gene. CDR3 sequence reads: CASSLFAGNTEAFF. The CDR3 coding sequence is TGTGCCAGCAGCTTATTCGCAGGGAACACTGAAGCTTTCTTT.

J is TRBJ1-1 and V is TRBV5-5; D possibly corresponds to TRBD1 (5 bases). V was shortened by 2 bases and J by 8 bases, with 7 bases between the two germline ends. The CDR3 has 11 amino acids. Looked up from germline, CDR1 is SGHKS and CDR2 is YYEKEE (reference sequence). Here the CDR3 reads CASSLNREAFF. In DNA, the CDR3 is TGTGCCAGCAGCTTAAACAGGGAAGCTTTCTTT.

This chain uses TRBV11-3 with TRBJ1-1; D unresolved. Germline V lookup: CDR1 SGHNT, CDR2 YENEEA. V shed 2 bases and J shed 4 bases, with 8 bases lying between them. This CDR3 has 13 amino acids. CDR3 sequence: CASSLSDGTEAFF. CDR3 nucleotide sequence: TGTGCCAGCAGCTTATCTGACGGCACTGAAGCTTTCTTT.

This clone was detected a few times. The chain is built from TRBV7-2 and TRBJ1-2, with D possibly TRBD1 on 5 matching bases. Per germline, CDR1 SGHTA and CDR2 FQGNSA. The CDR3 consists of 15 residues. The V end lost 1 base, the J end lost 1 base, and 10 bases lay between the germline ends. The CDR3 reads CASSLDRQDNYGYTF. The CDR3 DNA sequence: TGTGCCAGCAGCTTAGACAGGCAGGATAACTATGGCTACACCTTC. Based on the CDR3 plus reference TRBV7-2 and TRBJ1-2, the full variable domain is GAGVSQSPSNKVTEKGKDVELRCDPISGHTALYWYRQSLGQGLEFLIYFQGNSAPDKSGLPSDRFSAERTGGSVSTLTIQRTQQEDSAVYLCASSLDRQDNYGYTFGSGTRLTVV.

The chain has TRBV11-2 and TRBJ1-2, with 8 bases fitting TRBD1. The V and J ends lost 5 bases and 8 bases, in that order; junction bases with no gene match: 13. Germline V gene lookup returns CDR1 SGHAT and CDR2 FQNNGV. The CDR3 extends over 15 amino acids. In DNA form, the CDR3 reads TGTGCCAGCAGCCCCTCCTTGGACAGGGTGGAGGGCTACACCTTC. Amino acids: CASSPSLDRVEGYTF.

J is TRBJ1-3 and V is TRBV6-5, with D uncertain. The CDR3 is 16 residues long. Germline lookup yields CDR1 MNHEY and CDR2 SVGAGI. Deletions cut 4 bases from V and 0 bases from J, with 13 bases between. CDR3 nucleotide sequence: TGTGCCAGCAGTTGGGTGAGGCCCAGCTCTGGAAACACCATATATTTT. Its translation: CASSWVRPSSGNTIYF.

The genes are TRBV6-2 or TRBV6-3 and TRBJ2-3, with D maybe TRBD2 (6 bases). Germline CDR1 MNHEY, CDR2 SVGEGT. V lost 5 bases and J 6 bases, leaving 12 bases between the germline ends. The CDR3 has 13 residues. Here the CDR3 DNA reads TGTGCCAGCAGTAGAGGGGAGGTTGATACGCAGTATTTT. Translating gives CASSRGEVDTQYF.

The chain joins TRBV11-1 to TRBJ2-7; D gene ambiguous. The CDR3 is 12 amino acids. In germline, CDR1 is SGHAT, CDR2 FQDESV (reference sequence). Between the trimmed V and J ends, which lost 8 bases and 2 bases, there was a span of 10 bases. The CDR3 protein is CASSLLPYEQYF. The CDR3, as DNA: TGTGCCAGCTCTCTTCTCCCCTACGAGCAGTACTTC.

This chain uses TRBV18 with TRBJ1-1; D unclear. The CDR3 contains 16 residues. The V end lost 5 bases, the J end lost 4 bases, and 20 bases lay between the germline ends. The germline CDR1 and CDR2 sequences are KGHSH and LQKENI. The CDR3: CASSRAGFPVGTEAFF. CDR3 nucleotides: TGTGCCAGCTCAAGAGCGGGGTTCCCGGTAGGCACTGAAGCTTTCTTT.

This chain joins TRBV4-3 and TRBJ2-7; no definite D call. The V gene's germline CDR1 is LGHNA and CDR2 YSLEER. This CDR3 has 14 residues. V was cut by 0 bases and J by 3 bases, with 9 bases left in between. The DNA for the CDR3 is TGCGCCAGCAGCCAAGACTCGGACGACTACGAGCAGTACTTC. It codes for CASSQDSDDYEQYF.